This T cell receptor beta chain was identified in a study of beta chain features in type 1 diabetes. Study in general: No age, gender or cell yield differences were seen between patients and healthy donors. Study outcomes and limitations: Sequencing the cDNA could make cells with high TCR expression show up more than they should. Type 1 diabetes patients had TCRB CDR3s that were shorter (moderately but significantly so) in all four CD4+ subsets.

Expressed TCRB transcripts were sequenced because the entire RNA isolate underwent reverse transcription. Profiling relied on immunoSEQ multiplex PCR, and the TCRdb table lists in-frame clones only, not all of them. The sample yields roughly 340,000 clones, roughly an eighth seen once. This clone was detected only a few times. Its antigen remains unidentified. Germline CDR1 is LNHNV and CDR2 is YYDKDF (reference sequence). The CDR3 has 17 residues. With 2 bases removed from V and 6 bases from J, the gap between germline ends came to 20 bases. Sequencing used naive CD4+ T cells from blood. The chain combines TRBV15 with TRBJ2-1, with a tentative D call TRBD2 (5 bases). The clonotype comes from a woman aged 18 to 35 with type 1 diabetes. The CDR3: CATSRSTGRAAGNEQFF. The DNA for the CDR3 is TGTGCCACCAGCAGATCGACGGGTAGGGCCGCGGGCAATGAGCAGTTCTTC.